Reported below is one TCR beta chain. The antigen remains undetermined. Expressed TCRB transcripts were sequenced because the isolated RNA had all been reverse transcribed beforehand. Produced via immunoSEQ multiplex PCR; TCRdb's table is partial and in-frame only. The repertoire holds about 650,000 clones, with 12% as singletons. The record originates from a study of beta chain features in type 1 diabetes. Overall study context: Healthy donors resembled patients in age, gender and cell yields. Cells sorted and examined across all samples totaled roughly 100,000,000. Whole-study results and caveats: PCR could preferentially amplify shorter templates, alike in patients and controls. Sequencing used cDNA, and cells with high TCR expression could therefore be over-represented. In every one of the four CD4+ subsets, TCRB CDR3s were moderately but significantly shorter in Type 1 diabetes patients.

The CDR3 spans 12 residues. V was trimmed by 6 bases and J by 10 bases, leaving 13 bases between them. CDR1 SNHLY and CDR2 FYNNEI come from the germline V gene. Source material: naive CD4+ T cells from blood. The source of this sequence is a young man with type 1 diabetes. V gene TRBV2 combines with J gene TRBJ2-1, with a possible D match to TRBD1 (6 bases). This chain's CDR3 is CASRLTTGEQFF. The CDR3 nucleotides are TGTGCCAGCAGGCTGACGACAGGAGAGCAGTTCTTC.